Below, 23 T cell receptor beta chains from the same sample are listed, as sequenced in a study of T cell responses to AZD1222 COVID-19 vaccine. The protocol was immunoSEQ multiplex PCR, while the TCRdb copy is restricted to in-frame clones and leaves out a portion. Among 120,000 or so clones listed, roughly nine tenths were seen once. The sample in question was peripheral blood, obtained on day 0 of AZD1222 vaccination. The receptors were sampled from an adult in good health.

The rearrangement joins TRBV18 to TRBJ1-4, with D tentatively TRBD1 (5 bases). This CDR3 spans 15 amino acids. The V gene's germline CDR1 is KGHSH and CDR2 LQKENI. V shed 6 bases and J shed 7 bases, with 18 bases lying between them. DNA of the CDR3: TGTGCCAGCTCGATCCGGGACTCGAGTGGTGAAAAACTGTTTTTT. As protein: CASSIRDSSGEKLFF.

The chain carries TRBV6-6 and TRBJ1-5, with 11 bases that match TRBD1. The CDR3 sequence is 14 residues long. The ends lost 6 bases at V and 9 bases at J; junction bases unmatched: 7. Germline V gene lookup returns CDR1 MNHNY and CDR2 SVGAGI (reference sequence). CDR3 loop: CASSPGQGAGPQHF. The CDR3 bases are TGTGCCAGCAGCCCCGGACAGGGGGCCGGGCCCCAGCATTTT.

V gene TRBV24-1 combines with J gene TRBJ1-5, with D maybe TRBD1 (5 bases). V was trimmed by 2 bases and J by 9 bases, leaving 13 bases between them. CDR1 is KGHDR, CDR2 SFDVKD, per germline. The CDR3 totals 14 residues. CDR3: CATSDSRVVGPQHF. DNA for the CDR3: TGTGCCACCAGTGATTCCAGGGTCGTGGGGCCCCAGCATTTT.

This clone occurred once. Compared with germline, one end of the junction differs, possibly owing to a read error. The chain uses TRBV18 and TRBJ2-3; maybe TRBD2 (6 bases). Per the germline V gene, CDR1 is KGHSH and CDR2 is LQKENI. CDR3 size: 18 residues. Here the CDR3 DNA reads TGTGCCAGCTCACCACCCCCCCGGGACTCCAGACACACAGATACGCGGTATTTT. This sequence encodes CASSPPPRDSRHTDTRYF.

This rearrangement joins TRBV11-3 to TRBJ2-5; D is ambiguous. The V and J ends lost 4 bases and 3 bases respectively, with 9 bases between them. The CDR3 has 13 amino acids. CDR1 and CDR2 from the germline V gene are SGHNT and YENEEA. The CDR3 region is CASSSPHEETQYF. The CDR3 region has the DNA TGTGCCAGCAGCTCACCCCACGAAGAGACCCAGTACTTC.

This chain uses TRBV7-6 with TRBJ1-5, with D possibly matching TRBD1 (5 bases). Trimming took off 5 bases at V and 2 bases at J, with 13 bases between the two ends. The CDR3 extends over 15 amino acids. In germline, CDR1 is SGHVS, CDR2 FNYEAQ. CDR3 sequence: CASSPLGGGNQPQHF. The CDR3 DNA follows: TGTGCCAGCAGCCCCCTGGGAGGGGGCAATCAGCCCCAGCATTTT.

The chain combines TRBV3-1 (or the pseudogene TRBV3-2) with TRBJ1-2; no reliable D call. Germline-derived CDR1 and CDR2 are LGHDT and YNNKEL (reference sequence). The CDR3 loop spans 17 amino acids. V was cut by 1 base and J by 4 bases, with 19 bases left in between. This chain's CDR3 is CASSQVRQPTNTYGYTF. CDR3 DNA sequence: TGTGCCAGCAGCCAAGTGCGGCAGCCCACAAATACCTATGGCTACACCTTC.

The chain couples TRBV19 to TRBJ1-1; perhaps TRBD1 as D (6 bases). Germline V gene sequence: CDR1 LNHDA, CDR2 SQIVND (reference sequence). CDR3 length: 17 amino acids. Trimming shortened V by 3 bases and J by 0 bases, and 17 bases separated the two germline ends. The CDR3 DNA reads TGTGCCAGTAGTATCATGGACAGCCCTTTACTGAACACTGAAGCTTTCTTT. Its translation: CASSIMDSPLLNTEAFF.

The V call is TRBV28, the J call TRBJ1-3; TRBD1 might be the D (6 bases). The CDR3 consists of 16 residues. V lost 2 bases and J lost 3, with 14 bases in between. Per germline, CDR1 MDHEN and CDR2 SYDVKM. CDR3 nucleotides: TGTGCCAGCAGTTTACTCAGGGGACTGAGTGGAAACACCATATATTTT. Its translation is CASSLLRGLSGNTIYF.

The CDR3 nucleotides read TGTGCCAGCAGTTCCTCCGGGACCGAAAACTACGAGCAGTACTTC. Translated, it gives CASSSSGTENYEQYF. The rearrangement joins TRBV28 to TRBJ2-7; D is possibly TRBD1 or TRBD2 (5 bases each). The CDR3 consists of 15 residues. The germline V gene encodes CDR1 MDHEN and CDR2 SYDVKM. V gave up 4 bases and J gave up 3 bases, with 16 bases separating them.

The rearrangement uses TRBV30 and TRBJ2-7, with TRBD2 matching over 9 bases. Germline V gene data show CDR1 as GTSNPN and CDR2 as SVGIG (reference sequence). The trim removed 5 bases at V and 4 bases at J, leaving 3 bases unmatched. The length of the CDR3 is 12 residues. CDR3 nucleotide sequence: TGTGCCTGGGGACTAGCGTTTTACGAGCAGTACTTC. The encoded protein is CAWGLAFYEQYF.

J is TRBJ1-5 and V is TRBV15; D possibly corresponds to TRBD1 (6 bases). The germline V and J ends were trimmed by 6 bases and 1 base, with 13 bases remaining between them. This CDR3 is 15 amino acids long. Germline lookup yields CDR1 LNHNV and CDR2 YYDKDF (reference sequence). CDR3 protein: CATRGLQGSNQPQHF. The DNA of the CDR3 is TGTGCCACCAGGGGATTACAGGGAAGCAATCAGCCCCAGCATTTT.

The CDR3 DNA sequence: TGTGCCAGCAGCCAACGAACGGGACTATCGACTGATGAGCAGTTCTTC. Protein product: CASSQRTGLSTDEQFF. The rearrangement links TRBV4-2 to TRBJ2-1; 7 bases map to TRBD2. J gave up 8 bases and V 2 bases, and 12 bases lay outside the gene matches. The CDR3 loop spans 16 amino acids. From germline, CDR1 is LGHNA and CDR2 YNFKEQ.

The chain recombines TRBV18 with TRBJ2-1, with D possibly being TRBD2 (6 bases). The V gene lost 3 bases and the J gene lost 7 bases, with 10 bases spanning the gap. There are 13 residues in the CDR3. CDR1 and CDR2 from the germline V gene are KGHSH and LQKENI. The CDR3 is CASSPIGGNEQFF. CDR3 nucleotide sequence: TGTGCCAGCTCACCTATTGGGGGGAATGAGCAGTTCTTC.

The V gene is TRBV19, the J gene TRBJ1-2, with 7 nucleotides matching TRBD1. CDR1 and CDR2 (germline): LNHDA, SQIVND (reference sequence). The CDR3 is 13 amino acids. J lost 4 bases, V lost 7 bases, and 6 bases had no gene match. As DNA, the CDR3 is TGTGCCAGTACGCGAGGGGGCGGCTATGGCTACACCTTC. Its translation: CASTRGGGYGYTF.

V is TRBV19 and J is TRBJ1-1; D is ambiguous. The germline V and J ends were trimmed by 3 bases and 7 bases, with 15 bases remaining between them. Germline loops: CDR1 LNHDA, CDR2 SQIVND (reference sequence). The CDR3 has 14 residues. The CDR3 nucleotides read TGTGCCAGTAGTATTGGGGTCTTGATAGGTGAAGCTTTCTTT. This codes for CASSIGVLIGEAFF.

The V and J genes are TRBV27 and TRBJ1-2; D gene ambiguous. This CDR3 has 13 amino acids. Germline CDR1 MNHEY, CDR2 SMNVEV (reference sequence). The germline V and J ends were trimmed by 10 bases and 5 bases, with 17 bases remaining between them. The CDR3 nucleotides are TGTGCCACCGCCTTGGAGAGAGGGTATGGCTACACCTTC. As protein: CATALERGYGYTF.

The chain has TRBV28 and TRBJ2-3; D might be TRBD1 (5 bases). From germline, CDR1 is MDHEN and CDR2 SYDVKM. V shed 7 bases and J shed 4 bases, with 12 bases lying between them. This CDR3 is built from 13 residues. CDR3 in DNA: TGTGCCAGCATACCCAGGGCCCCAGATACGCAGTATTTT. Protein sequence: CASIPRAPDTQYF. Filled out from reference TRBV28 and TRBJ2-3, the complete variable domain reads DVKVTQSSRYLVKRTGEKVFLECVQDMDHENMFWYRQDPGLGLRLIYFSYDVKMKEKGDIPEGYSVSREKKERFSLILESASTNQTSMYLCASIPRAPDTQYFGPGTRLTVL.

V is TRBV6-5 and J is TRBJ2-7, with 13 bases identical to TRBD2. Trimming removed 4 bases from V and 8 bases from J; junction bases left unmatched: 11. The CDR3 has 16 residues. Germline CDR1 is MNHEY and CDR2 is SVGAGI. The CDR3 DNA reads TGTGCCAGCAGTTCACGACCAGGACTAGCGGGAGCGAAGCAGTACTTC. It yields the protein CASSSRPGLAGAKQYF.

The CDR3 DNA sequence: TGTGCCAGCAGCTTAGCGGATTACAACACCGGGGAGCTGTTTTTT. Translation gives CASSLADYNTGELFF. This chain links TRBV7-6 with TRBJ2-2; unclear D gene. Looked up from germline, CDR1 is SGHVS and CDR2 is FNYEAQ. V was pared by 0 bases and J by 2 bases, with 7 bases between. The CDR3 spans 15 residues.

The V call is TRBV25-1, the J call TRBJ1-5, with 9 bases identical to TRBD1. This CDR3 comprises 15 residues. The ends lost 2 bases at V and 5 bases at J; junction bases unmatched: 4. Germline-derived CDR1 and CDR2 are MGHDK and SYGVNS. Written as DNA, the CDR3 is TGTGCCAGCAGTGAAGGGAGGGACAGGGATCAGCCCCAGCATTTT. This gives the protein CASSEGRDRDQPQHF.

The chain couples TRBV2 to TRBJ2-5; D may be TRBD2 (7 bases). CDR3 length equals 16 residues. V lost 0 bases to trimming and J lost 5 bases, with 16 bases between them. CDR1 SNHLY and CDR2 FYNNEI come from the germline V gene. The CDR3 bases are TGTGCCAGCAGTGAAGCGCTTCCGGGGGGCCGGGAGACCCAGTACTTC. Translation gives CASSEALPGGRETQYF.

This chain connects TRBV19 to TRBJ2-2, with a weak D call TRBD1 (6 bases). V was clipped by 7 bases and J by 6 bases, with 24 bases between them. Per the germline V gene, CDR1 is LNHDA and CDR2 is SQIVND (reference sequence). This CDR3 comprises 17 residues. The CDR3 loop is CASNGGQFTGVAGELFF. The CDR3 DNA follows: TGTGCCAGTAACGGAGGACAGTTCACCGGGGTCGCCGGGGAGCTGTTTTTT.